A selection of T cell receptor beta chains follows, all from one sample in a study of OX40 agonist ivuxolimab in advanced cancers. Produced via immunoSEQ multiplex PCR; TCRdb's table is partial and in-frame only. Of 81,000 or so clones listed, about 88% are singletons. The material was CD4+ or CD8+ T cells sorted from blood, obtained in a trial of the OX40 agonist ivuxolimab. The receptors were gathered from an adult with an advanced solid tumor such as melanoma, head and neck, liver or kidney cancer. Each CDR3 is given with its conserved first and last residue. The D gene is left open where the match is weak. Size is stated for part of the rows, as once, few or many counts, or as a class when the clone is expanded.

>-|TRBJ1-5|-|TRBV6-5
CASSSTGIWGNQPQHF
TGTGCCAGCAGTTCAACAGGGATTTGGGGCAATCAGCCCCAGCATTTT
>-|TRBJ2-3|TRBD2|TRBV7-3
CASSAGLVTDTQYF
TGTGCCAGCAGCGCCGGACTAGTAACAGATACGCAGTATTTT
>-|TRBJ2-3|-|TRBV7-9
CASLRGGRTDTQYF
TGTGCCAGCCTGCGTGGGGGGCGCACAGATACGCAGTATTTT
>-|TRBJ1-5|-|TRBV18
CASSQTGPYSNQPQHF
TGTGCCAGCTCACAAACAGGGCCATATAGCAATCAGCCCCAGCATTTT
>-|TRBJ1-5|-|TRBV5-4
CASSSRGDSNQPQHF
TGTGCCAGCAGCTCCCGCGGGGACAGCAATCAGCCCCAGCATTTT
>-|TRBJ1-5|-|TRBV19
CASSIFLGGPQPQHF
TGTGCCAGTAGTATTTTTTTAGGGGGACCTCAGCCCCAGCATTTT
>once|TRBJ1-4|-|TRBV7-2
CASSLVGTEKLFF
TGTGCCAGCAGCTTAGTCGGGACTGAAAAACTGTTTTTT
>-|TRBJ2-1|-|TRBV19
CASSIDPSYNEQFF
TGTGCCAGTAGTATAGATCCCTCTTACAATGAGCAGTTCTTC
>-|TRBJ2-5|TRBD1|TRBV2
CASGDRPGGQETQYF
TGTGCCAGCGGGGACAGGCCGGGTGGCCAAGAGACCCAGTACTTC
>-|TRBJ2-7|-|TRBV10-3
CAISDRSTGSGYEQYF
TGTGCCATCAGTGATAGATCGACAGGATCGGGCTACGAGCAGTACTTC
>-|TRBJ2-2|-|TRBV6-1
CASRRYSNTGELFF
TGTGCCAGCCGGAGGTATTCGAACACCGGGGAGCTGTTTTTT
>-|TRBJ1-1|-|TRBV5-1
CASTPASGDLNTEAFF
TGCGCCAGCACCCCTGCTTCGGGGGACTTGAACACTGAAGCTTTCTTT
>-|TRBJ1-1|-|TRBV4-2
CASSQAAKAGNTEAFF
TGTGCCAGCAGCCAAGCAGCGAAGGCAGGGAACACTGAAGCTTTCTTT
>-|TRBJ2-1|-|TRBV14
CASSQDEARRDQQFF
TGTGCCAGCAGCCAAGACGAGGCGCGAAGGGATCAGCAGTTCTTC
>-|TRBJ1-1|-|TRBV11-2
CASSLGALGTEAFF
TGTGCCAGCAGCTTGGGGGCCCTAGGCACTGAAGCTTTCTTT
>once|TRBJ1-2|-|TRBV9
CASSVAGKGYTF
TGTGCCAGCAGCGTAGCGGGGAAAGGCTACACCTTC
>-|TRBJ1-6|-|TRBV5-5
CASSMAPGHVNSPLHF
TGTGCCAGCAGCATGGCCCCGGGACACGTAAATTCACCCCTCCACTTT
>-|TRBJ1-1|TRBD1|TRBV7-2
CASAPGQGSTEAFF
TGTGCCAGTGCTCCAGGACAGGGATCCACTGAAGCTTTCTTT
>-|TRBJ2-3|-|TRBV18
CASSPPTGPGGDTQYF
TGTGCCAGCTCACCGCCGACAGGGCCGGGGGGAGATACGCAGTATTTT
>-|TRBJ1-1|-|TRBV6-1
CASSALGRDTEAFF
TGTGCCAGCAGTGCGTTGGGGAGGGACACTGAAGCTTTCTTT
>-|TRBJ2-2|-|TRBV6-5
CASSPTPWGGELFF
TGTGCCAGCAGTCCCACTCCCTGGGGCGGGGAGCTGTTTTTT
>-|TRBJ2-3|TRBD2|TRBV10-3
CAISTGTSATDTQYF
TGTGCCATCAGCACCGGGACTAGCGCCACAGATACGCAGTATTTT
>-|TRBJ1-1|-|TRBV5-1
CASSFFAGMNTEAFF
TGCGCCAGCAGCTTTTTCGCAGGGATGAACACTGAAGCTTTCTTT
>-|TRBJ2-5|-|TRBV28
CASSLNPQETQYF
TGTGCCAGCAGTTTAAACCCCCAAGAGACCCAGTACTTC
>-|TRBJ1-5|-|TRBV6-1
CASLRDSNQPQHF
TGTGCCAGCCTTAGGGATAGCAATCAGCCCCAGCATTTT
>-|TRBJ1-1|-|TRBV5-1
CASSLLANKAEAFF
TGCGCCAGCAGCTTGTTAGCAAATAAGGCTGAAGCTTTCTTT
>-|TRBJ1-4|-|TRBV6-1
CACNRANEKLFF
TGTGCCTGCAATAGGGCTAATGAAAAACTGTTTTTT
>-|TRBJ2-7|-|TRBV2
CATAAGVPGGEQYF
TGTGCCACGGCTGCAGGGGTCCCGGGGGGCGAGCAGTACTTC
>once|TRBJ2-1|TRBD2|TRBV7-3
CASSSVSGGYNEQFF
TGTGCCAGCAGCTCCGTTAGCGGGGGCTACAATGAGCAGTTCTTC
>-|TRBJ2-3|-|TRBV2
CAGRYGTDTQYF
TGTGCCGGTCGATATGGCACAGATACGCAGTATTTT
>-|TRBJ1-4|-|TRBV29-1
CSVARFNEKLFF
TGCAGCGTTGCGAGGTTCAATGAAAAACTGTTTTTT
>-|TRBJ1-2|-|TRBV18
CASSPGTVKSYTF
TGTGCCAGCTCACCCGGGACGGTTAAAAGCTACACCTTC
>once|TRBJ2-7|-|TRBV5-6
CASSSTSLNEQYF
TGTGCCAGCAGCTCGACCTCTTTGAACGAGCAGTACTTC
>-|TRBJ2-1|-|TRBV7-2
CASSLSSSYNEQFF
TGTGCCAGCAGCCTGTCGAGCTCCTACAATGAGCAGTTCTTC
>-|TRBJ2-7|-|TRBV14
CASSPLTGTYAPGQYF
TGTGCCAGCAGCCCATTAACCGGGACATACGCCCCTGGGCAGTACTTC
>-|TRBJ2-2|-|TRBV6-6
CATRDETSNTGELFF
TGTGCCACCCGCGACGAGACTAGTAACACCGGGGAGCTGTTTTTT
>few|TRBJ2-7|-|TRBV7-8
CASSSVGGATYEQYF
TGTGCCAGCAGCTCAGTGGGCGGGGCGACCTACGAGCAGTACTTC
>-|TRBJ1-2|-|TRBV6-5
CASSYSAEQITGYTF
TGTGCCAGCAGTTACTCGGCCGAGCAGATTACTGGCTACACCTTC
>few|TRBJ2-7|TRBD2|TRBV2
CASRANSGGDEQYF
TGTGCCAGCAGAGCCAACTCGGGAGGAGACGAGCAGTACTTC
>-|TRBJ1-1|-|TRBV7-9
CASSWGYENTEAFF
TGTGCCAGCAGCTGGGGCTACGAGAACACTGAAGCTTTCTTT
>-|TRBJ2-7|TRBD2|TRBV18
CASSTGLAGGLGYEQYF
TGTGCCAGCTCAACGGGACTAGCGGGGGGCCTTGGTTACGAGCAGTACTTC